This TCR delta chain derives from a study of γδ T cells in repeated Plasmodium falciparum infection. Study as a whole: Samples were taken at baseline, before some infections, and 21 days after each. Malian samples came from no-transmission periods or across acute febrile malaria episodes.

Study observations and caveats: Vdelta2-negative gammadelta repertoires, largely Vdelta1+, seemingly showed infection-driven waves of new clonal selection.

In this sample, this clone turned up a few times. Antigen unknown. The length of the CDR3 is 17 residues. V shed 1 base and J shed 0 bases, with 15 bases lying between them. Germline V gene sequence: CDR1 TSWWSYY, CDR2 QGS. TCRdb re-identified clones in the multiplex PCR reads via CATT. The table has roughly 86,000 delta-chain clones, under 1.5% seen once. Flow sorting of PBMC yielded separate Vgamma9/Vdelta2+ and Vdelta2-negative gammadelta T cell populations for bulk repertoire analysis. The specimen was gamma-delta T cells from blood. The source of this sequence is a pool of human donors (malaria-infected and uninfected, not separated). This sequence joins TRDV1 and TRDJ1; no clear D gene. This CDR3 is CALGEHPPSLNTDKLIF. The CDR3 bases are TGTGCTCTTGGGGAACATCCTCCCTCGTTAAACACCGATAAACTCATCTTT.